This TCR beta chain was retrieved from a study of T-cell memory formation after mild COVID-19. General study findings and limits: Contracting clones localized mainly to CM and EM when CD4+ and mainly to EMRA when CD8+. Researchers found some responding clones in pre-infection memory, a sign that cross-reactive memory joined.

Germline CDR1 is SGHRS and CDR2 is YFSETQ. The CDR3 runs to 13 residues. V gave up 7 bases and J gave up 3 bases; unmatched junction bases: 6. Only a few counts were recorded for this clonotype. The antigen is unknown. A single record per CDR3 protein comes from TCRdb applying MiXCR to the 5' RACE reads. Among roughly 400,000 distinct CDR3 sequences listed, roughly 18% were seen once. Sequencing was done on a sample of PBMCs or a T cell subset sorted from them (not recorded which). This chain joins TRBV5-1 and TRBJ2-5; TRBD2 matches at 7 bases. This receptor was identified in a man aged 18 to 29 who had mild COVID-19 (a few samples of this study predate the infection). Cell type and time point are not known. CDR3: CASARENKETQYF. In nucleotides, the CDR3 is TGCGCCAGCGCGCGGGAGAACAAAGAGACCCAGTACTTC.